The source of this T cell receptor (beta chain) is a study of blood T cell repertoires in COVID-19. Trimming pared 1 base from V and 3 bases from J, leaving 8 bases between. Germline V gives CDR1 ENHRY, CDR2 SYGVKD. The CDR3 is 14 residues long. In the authors' workflow: The authors estimated nucleated cell counts from reference gene primer amplification. Repertoires were generated with immunoSEQ multiplex PCR, while TCRdb's copy carries only in-frame clones and drops some. The V and J calls and clone size come from that table; D and trimming were worked out from the DNA. The sample lists 60,000 to 75,000 clones; more than 75% were seen once.

Sequences were obtained from peripheral blood. This chain connects TRBV10-3 to TRBJ2-3; weak D call: TRBD1 (6 bases). The clonotype originates from a human donor in a cohort sampled during active COVID-19. The DNA of the CDR3 is TGTGCCATCAGTGAGTTGGACAGAACAGATACGCAGTATTTT. It translates to CAISELDRTDTQYF.